Listed below are T cell receptor beta chains from one sample, sequenced in a study of Graves' ophthalmopathy and Graves' hyperthyroidism. Via MiXCR, TCRdb re-called the multiplex PCR reads, giving one row per CDR3 protein. The sample shows 500,000 to 700,000 distinct CDR3 sequences, under 45% of them seen only once. The specimen was peripheral blood or thyroid tissue (not recorded which). The origin of the receptors is an adult man with Graves' hyperthyroidism. CDR3s include the opening cysteine and the closing phenylalanine or tryptophan. The order of the fields is CDR3 DNA, CDR3 protein, clone size, J gene, V gene, D gene. A D gene is named only where the DNA matches it firmly. Clone size is stated in some rows and not others, as once, few, many or a class when expanded.

CDR3nt: TGTGCCAGCAGCAAAACAAGCATGGGGACTAGCGGGTACACCTTC
CDR3aa: CASSKTSMGTSGYTF
abundance: once
j_gene: TRBJ1-2
v_gene: TRBV11-3
d_gene: -

CDR3nt: TGCAGCGTTGAATGGGGGGCCAGGGTTGGTCAGCCCCAGCATTTT
CDR3aa: CSVEWGARVGQPQHF
abundance: -
j_gene: TRBJ1-5
v_gene: TRBV29-1
d_gene: -

CDR3nt: TGTGCCAGCAGCTTGAGGGGGGGGCCCTTTAGCAATCAGCCCCAGCATTTT
CDR3aa: CASSLRGGPFSNQPQHF
abundance: -
j_gene: TRBJ1-5
v_gene: TRBV11-2
d_gene: -

CDR3nt: TGTGCCAGCAGCTTGGAAAATTCACCCCTCCACTTT
CDR3aa: CASSLENSPLHF
abundance: many
j_gene: TRBJ1-6
v_gene: TRBV5-8
d_gene: -

CDR3nt: TGCGCCAGCAGTTACAAAGACAGCGAGGTGAGGGAGACCCAGTACTTC
CDR3aa: CASSYKDSEVRETQYF
abundance: -
j_gene: TRBJ2-5
v_gene: TRBV5-1
d_gene: -

CDR3nt: TGTGCCAGCAGCGTAGAGGACAGAGTAGACTATGGCTACACCTTC
CDR3aa: CASSVEDRVDYGYTF
abundance: many
j_gene: TRBJ1-2
v_gene: TRBV9
d_gene: -

CDR3nt: TGTGCCAGCAGTAAGATTCTGAACACTGAAGCTTTCTTT
CDR3aa: CASSKILNTEAFF
abundance: -
j_gene: TRBJ1-1
v_gene: TRBV25-1
d_gene: -

CDR3nt: TGTGCCAGCAGCCCAGATTTAATTTACTATGGCTACACCTTC
CDR3aa: CASSPDLIYYGYTF
abundance: many
j_gene: TRBJ1-2
v_gene: TRBV12-3/TRBV12-4
d_gene: -

CDR3nt: TGTGCCAGCAGCTTAGAACCAGGCCTGTACCAAGAGACCCAGTACTTC
CDR3aa: CASSLEPGLYQETQYF
abundance: many
j_gene: TRBJ2-5
v_gene: TRBV7-9
d_gene: -

CDR3nt: TGTGCCAGCGGGACTAGCGGACAAGAGACCCAGTACTTC
CDR3aa: CASGTSGQETQYF
abundance: once
j_gene: TRBJ2-5
v_gene: TRBV7-6
d_gene: TRBD2

CDR3nt: TGTGCCAGTAGTATAGTCCGGGGAGCGGGCTACGAGCAGTACTTC
CDR3aa: CASSIVRGAGYEQYF
abundance: many
j_gene: TRBJ2-7
v_gene: TRBV19
d_gene: -

CDR3nt: TGTGCCAGCAGCGTAGGAGGGGTCTCCTACGAGCAGTACTTC
CDR3aa: CASSVGGVSYEQYF
abundance: -
j_gene: TRBJ2-7
v_gene: TRBV9
d_gene: -

CDR3nt: TGTGCCAGCAGCGTAGACTCGACAGGGGCTGGAAACACCATATATTTT
CDR3aa: CASSVDSTGAGNTIYF
abundance: few
j_gene: TRBJ1-3
v_gene: TRBV9
d_gene: TRBD1

CDR3nt: TGTGCCAGCTCACCCGGACTATCTTCAGAAGAGCAGTACTTC
CDR3aa: CASSPGLSSEEQYF
abundance: once
j_gene: TRBJ2-7
v_gene: TRBV18
d_gene: -

CDR3nt: TGTGCCAGTAGCGTCGGGACAGGGAATCCACAAGAGACCCAGTACTTC
CDR3aa: CASSVGTGNPQETQYF
abundance: many
j_gene: TRBJ2-5
v_gene: TRBV19
d_gene: TRBD1

CDR3nt: TGTGCCAGCAGCTTAAGGAACAGCCAAGAGACCCAGTACTTC
CDR3aa: CASSLRNSQETQYF
abundance: few
j_gene: TRBJ2-5
v_gene: TRBV7-9
d_gene: -

CDR3nt: TGCAGTGCGTCCCAAGGGACAGAGAAGGAGACCCAGTACTTC
CDR3aa: CSASQGTEKETQYF
abundance: many
j_gene: TRBJ2-5
v_gene: TRBV20-1
d_gene: TRBD1

CDR3nt: TGTGCCAGCAGCCGATTCTCAAAAACAGGGGGCAGTGACTATGGCTACACCTTC
CDR3aa: CASSRFSKTGGSDYGYTF
abundance: few
j_gene: TRBJ1-2
v_gene: TRBV12-3/TRBV12-4
d_gene: TRBD1

CDR3nt: TGCAGCGTTGAGACAGGGAACTATGGCTACACCTTC
CDR3aa: CSVETGNYGYTF
abundance: many
j_gene: TRBJ1-2
v_gene: TRBV29-1
d_gene: TRBD1

CDR3nt: TGCAGCGCGCATGGATTGGGCACGGTGGAGACCCAGTACTTC
CDR3aa: CSAHGLGTVETQYF
abundance: -
j_gene: TRBJ2-5
v_gene: TRBV29-1
d_gene: -

CDR3nt: TGTGCCAGCAGGAGGGGGAACAGGGGTGGAAACACCATATATTTT
CDR3aa: CASRRGNRGGNTIYF
abundance: -
j_gene: TRBJ1-3
v_gene: TRBV25-1
d_gene: TRBD1

CDR3nt: TGTGCCAGGCGTCGACCAACTGGTAGCAATCAGCCCCAGCATTTT
CDR3aa: CARRRPTGSNQPQHF
abundance: -
j_gene: TRBJ1-5
v_gene: TRBV2
d_gene: -

CDR3nt: TGTGCCAGCAGCCAATATCAGGGAGGCAATCAGCCCCAGCATTTT
CDR3aa: CASSQYQGGNQPQHF
abundance: many
j_gene: TRBJ1-5
v_gene: TRBV16
d_gene: -

CDR3nt: TGTGCCAGCAGCCACGGGGACAGGGGTAGGACTGAAGCTTTCTTT
CDR3aa: CASSHGDRGRTEAFF
abundance: -
j_gene: TRBJ1-1
v_gene: TRBV11-2
d_gene: TRBD1

CDR3nt: TGTGCCAGCAGCTTAGGGGACACCGGCTACGAGCAGTACTTC
CDR3aa: CASSLGDTGYEQYF
abundance: many
j_gene: TRBJ2-7
v_gene: TRBV7-8
d_gene: -

CDR3nt: TGTGCCACCAGCAGGACTAGCGGGGGGGAGACCCAGTACTTC
CDR3aa: CATSRTSGGETQYF
abundance: -
j_gene: TRBJ2-5
v_gene: TRBV15
d_gene: TRBD2

CDR3nt: TGTGCCAGCAGGGTGGGTGAAAAACTGTTTTTT
CDR3aa: CASRVGEKLFF
abundance: many
j_gene: TRBJ1-4
v_gene: TRBV7-9
d_gene: -

CDR3nt: TGTGCCAGCAGTTACTACACCCGTCCCGGGACAGGGGACGGCACTGAAGCTTTCTTT
CDR3aa: CASSYYTRPGTGDGTEAFF
abundance: -
j_gene: TRBJ1-1
v_gene: TRBV6-5
d_gene: TRBD1

CDR3nt: TGTGCCAGCTCATCCCCTCTTAGTGGCACTGAAGCTTTCTTT
CDR3aa: CASSSPLSGTEAFF
abundance: few
j_gene: TRBJ1-1
v_gene: TRBV18
d_gene: -

CDR3nt: TGTGCCATCAGTGGGGACCGGACGGGAAACTACGAGCAGTACTTC
CDR3aa: CAISGDRTGNYEQYF
abundance: many
j_gene: TRBJ2-7
v_gene: TRBV10-3
d_gene: -

CDR3nt: TGTGCCAGCAGCCGAATGACAGTCGGGAATGAAAAACTGTTTTTT
CDR3aa: CASSRMTVGNEKLFF
abundance: few
j_gene: TRBJ1-4
v_gene: TRBV6-5
d_gene: -

CDR3nt: TGCAGCGTTGAAGATTATAACACCGGGGAGCTGTTTTTT
CDR3aa: CSVEDYNTGELFF
abundance: many
j_gene: TRBJ2-2
v_gene: TRBV29-1
d_gene: -

CDR3nt: TGCAGTGCTAGAGATGAGGTTGGGGGCTACACAGGGAACATTCAGTACTTC
CDR3aa: CSARDEVGGYTGNIQYF
abundance: -
j_gene: TRBJ2-4
v_gene: TRBV20-1
d_gene: -

CDR3nt: TGTGCCAGCAGCGTTCAGGGCGGCTCTGGAAATACCATATATTTT
CDR3aa: CASSVQGGSGNTIYF
abundance: many
j_gene: TRBJ1-3
v_gene: TRBV9
d_gene: -

CDR3nt: TGTGCCAGCAGTGGTAGACTAGCGGGACCGTACCAAGAGACCCAGTACTTC
CDR3aa: CASSGRLAGPYQETQYF
abundance: many
j_gene: TRBJ2-5
v_gene: TRBV6-6
d_gene: TRBD2

CDR3nt: TGTGCCAGCTTCCTCGGGACTCCGAACACCGGGGAGCTGTTTTTT
CDR3aa: CASFLGTPNTGELFF
abundance: -
j_gene: TRBJ2-2
v_gene: TRBV11-2
d_gene: -

CDR3nt: TGCAGTGGGGCGGGAGGGGCCAAAAACATTCAGTACTTC
CDR3aa: CSGAGGAKNIQYF
abundance: -
j_gene: TRBJ2-4
v_gene: TRBV20-1
d_gene: TRBD2

CDR3nt: TGCAGCGTTGAAGAAAGTCAGGGTTCCTACGAGCAGTACTTC
CDR3aa: CSVEESQGSYEQYF
abundance: many
j_gene: TRBJ2-7
v_gene: TRBV29-1
d_gene: -

CDR3nt: TGTGCCAGCAGTCCACGGGACAGGGGGATTGAGCAGTTCTTC
CDR3aa: CASSPRDRGIEQFF
abundance: -
j_gene: TRBJ2-1
v_gene: TRBV6-5
d_gene: TRBD1

CDR3nt: TGTGCCAGCAGCTGGGACAGGGTCAATGGCTACACCTTC
CDR3aa: CASSWDRVNGYTF
abundance: -
j_gene: TRBJ1-2
v_gene: TRBV12-3/TRBV12-4
d_gene: TRBD1